One sample yielded the 15 T cell receptor beta chains listed below, sequenced in a study of T cell changes during pregnancy in multiple sclerosis. Data came from immunoSEQ multiplex PCR; TCRdb stores just in-frame clones and leaves some out. The table includes about 70,000 clones, around 92% detected once. The specimen was peripheral blood, collected in the first trimester of pregnancy. The receptors originated from a female donor with multiple sclerosis, enrolled in a pregnancy study.

The CDR3 loop is CASSVDPGGSYNEQFF. CDR3 bases: TGTGCCAGCAGCGTAGATCCGGGAGGCTCCTACAATGAGCAGTTCTTC. This rearrangement joins TRBV9 to TRBJ2-1, with 7 positions matching TRBD2. The CDR3 consists of 16 residues. Losses at the gene ends were 0 bases for V and 0 bases for J; bases not matched to a gene: 3. Germline V gives CDR1 SGDLS, CDR2 YYNGEE.

This chain links TRBV5-8 with TRBJ1-5, with 7 bases identical to TRBD1. Germline CDR1 reads SGHTS; CDR2 reads YDEGEE. This CDR3 spans 16 amino acids. V shed 0 bases, J shed 7 bases, and the junction held 10 bases outside the gene matches. CDR3 sequence reads: CASSLDPGTVAQPQHF. The CDR3 coding sequence is TGTGCCAGCAGCTTGGATCCAGGGACAGTAGCCCAGCCCCAGCATTTT.

The V gene is TRBV18, the J gene TRBJ2-1; TRBD2 aligns across 10 bases. This CDR3 is built from 16 residues. Germline-derived CDR1 and CDR2 are KGHSH and LQKENI. V lost 4 bases, J lost 7 bases, and 10 bases stayed unmatched. DNA for the CDR3: TGTGCCAGCTCACTACAAGCGGGAGGGCCCTCAAATGAGCAGTTCTTC. It translates to CASSLQAGGPSNEQFF.

CDR3 sequence (DNA): TGTGCCAGCAGTGAAGGCCAGGTTCAGCCCCAGCATTTT. Amino acid sequence: CASSEGQVQPQHF. This chain joins TRBV6-1 and TRBJ1-5; D not certain. This CDR3 has 13 amino acids. V lost 1 base and J lost 6, with 7 bases in between. Germline values: CDR1 MNHNS, CDR2 SASEGT.

V usage is TRBV5-1 and J usage is TRBJ2-3; TRBD2 matches 8 bases. Germline lookup yields CDR1 SGHRS and CDR2 YFSETQ. This CDR3 has 16 residues. The V gene end was trimmed by 0 bases and the J gene end by 1 base; junction bases not matched to a gene: 4. This chain's CDR3 is CASSLAATSGTDTQYF. The DNA for the CDR3 is TGCGCCAGCAGCTTGGCCGCGACTAGCGGCACAGATACGCAGTATTTT.

The V and J genes are TRBV11-2 and TRBJ1-6, with a tentative D call TRBD1 (5 bases). The V and J ends lost 3 bases and 5 bases respectively, with 11 bases between them. The CDR3 runs 15 residues. Germline V lookup: CDR1 SGHAT, CDR2 FQNNGV. The CDR3 reads CASSLWGRHNSPLHF. The CDR3 DNA is TGTGCCAGCAGCTTGTGGGGCCGACATAATTCACCCCTCCACTTT.

The gene calls are TRBV2 and TRBJ2-1, with 10 bases fitting TRBD2. In germline, CDR1 is SNHLY, CDR2 FYNNEI. The CDR3 spans 14 residues. The junction had 3 bases not matched to a gene; V was cut back by 8 bases and J by 2 bases. The CDR3 region has the DNA TGTGCCAGCGGACTAGCGGATACCTACAATGAGCAGTTCTTC. It encodes CASGLADTYNEQFF. Drawing the rest from reference TRBV2 and TRBJ2-1, the complete variable domain is EPEVTQTPSHQVTQMGQEVILRCVPISNHLYFYWYRQILGQKVEFLVSFYNNEISEKSEIFDDQFSVERPDGSNFTLKIRSTKLEDSAMYFCASGLADTYNEQFFGPGTRLTVL.

CDR3 in DNA: TGTGCCAGCAGCTTCGCCGGGGGAGGCACTGAAGCTTTCTTT. Protein product: CASSFAGGGTEAFF. The gene calls are TRBV9 and TRBJ1-1, with D perhaps TRBD1 (5 bases). In germline, CDR1 is SGDLS, CDR2 YYNGEE. V was trimmed by 4 bases and J by 4 bases, leaving 14 bases between them. This CDR3 has 14 amino acids. Drawing the rest from reference TRBV9 and TRBJ1-1, the complete variable domain is DSGVTQTPKHLITATGQRVTLRCSPRSGDLSVYWYQQSLDQGLQFLIQYYNGEERAKGNILERFSAQQFPDLHSELNLSSLELGDSALYFCASSFAGGGTEAFFGQGTRLTVV.

The count of this clone is one. V is TRBV5-4 and J is TRBJ2-1, with 8 bases lining up with TRBD2. Unmatched junction bases numbered 11, after V lost 4 bases and J lost 8 bases. Germline V gene data show CDR1 as SGHNT and CDR2 as YYREEE (reference sequence). This CDR3 is built from 15 residues. The CDR3 region has the DNA TGTGCCAGCAGCATGCCGGGACTAGGTCCCGATGAGCAGTTCTTC. It codes for CASSMPGLGPDEQFF.

The gene calls are TRBV28 and TRBJ1-1; weak D call: TRBD1 (6 bases). Germline-derived CDR1 and CDR2 are MDHEN and SYDVKM. V lost 3 bases to trimming and J lost 4 bases, with 9 bases between them. The CDR3 totals 13 residues. CDR3 protein: CASSFTGFTEAFF. The CDR3 DNA sequence: TGTGCCAGCAGTTTCACAGGGTTCACTGAAGCTTTCTTT.

The chain joins TRBV19 to TRBJ2-1; 8 positions match TRBD2. This CDR3 is built from 14 residues. After removal of 3 bases from V and 10 bases from J, the junction contained 8 bases not matched to a gene. Per germline, CDR1 LNHDA and CDR2 SQIVND (reference sequence). Here the CDR3 DNA reads TGTGCCAGTAGTATGGTCGGGAGGGCCAGGGAGCAGTTCTTC. It codes for CASSMVGRAREQFF.

The chain is built from TRBV6-5 and TRBJ1-2, with D possibly matching TRBD1 (6 bases). This CDR3 comprises 14 residues. V dropped 0 bases and J dropped 8 bases, with 13 bases sitting between them. Germline values: CDR1 MNHEY, CDR2 SVGAGI. The CDR3 spells CASSYSRQGYGYTF. In DNA, the CDR3 is TGTGCCAGCAGTTACTCGAGGCAGGGGTACGGCTACACCTTC.

The V gene is TRBV29-1, the J gene TRBJ2-7; D possibly corresponds to TRBD1 (6 bases). Germline V lookup: CDR1 SQVTM, CDR2 ANQGSEA. The ends were cut back, 1 base at V and 2 bases at J, with 9 bases in the middle. The CDR3 is made up of 13 amino acids. The CDR3 DNA reads TGCAGCGTTGAAGGGGACACCCCCTACGAGCAGTACTTC. Translating it yields CSVEGDTPYEQYF.

V gene TRBV5-6 combines with J gene TRBJ2-3; TRBD2 aligns across 14 bases. In germline, CDR1 is SGHDT, CDR2 YYEEEE. V dropped 4 bases and J dropped 2; count of bases not matched to a gene: 6. The CDR3 has 17 residues. CDR3 sequence reads: CASSPGTSGSTTDTQYF. The CDR3, as DNA: TGTGCCAGCAGCCCTGGGACTAGCGGGAGTACCACAGATACGCAGTATTTT.

The rearrangement joins TRBV2 to TRBJ1-5, with 7 bases matching TRBD1. CDR1 is SNHLY and CDR2 is FYNNEI in the germline V gene. V shed 2 bases and J 5 bases; nucleotides not matched to a gene: 6. The CDR3 is made up of 15 amino acids. The CDR3 loop reads CASSELDRADQPQHF. DNA for the CDR3: TGTGCCAGCAGTGAATTAGACAGGGCCGATCAGCCCCAGCATTTT.